Below are 4 T cell receptor beta chains sequenced from a single sample in a study of T cell responses to AZD1222 COVID-19 vaccine. This table comes from immunoSEQ multiplex PCR, and its TCRdb copy is limited to in-frame clones, with some not included. Of about 110,000 clones in the sample, about 88% were seen once. Sequenced material: peripheral blood, taken on day 0 of AZD1222 vaccination. These receptors all come from an adult in good health.

DNA for the CDR3: TGTGCCAGCAGCTCCCGGACTAGCTACAATGAGCAGTTCTTC. Protein: CASSSRTSYNEQFF. The chain couples TRBV5-6 to TRBJ2-1, with TRBD2 matching over 7 bases. Germline V CDR1 and CDR2: SGHDT, YYEEEE. With 3 bases clipped from V and 3 bases from J, the junction kept 3 bases outside the gene matches. The CDR3 has 14 amino acids.

The V gene is TRBV12-5, the J gene TRBJ2-7; 9 bases match TRBD2. In germline, CDR1 is LGHNT, CDR2 FRNRAP. The CDR3 length is 14 residues. J lost 3 bases, V lost 5 bases, and 5 bases had no gene match. In DNA, the CDR3 is TGTGCTAGTGGTCGGCGGGAGGGACACTACGAGCAGTACTTC. It encodes CASGRREGHYEQYF.

The chain carries TRBV5-4 and TRBJ2-2, with D perhaps matching TRBD1 (6 bases). Germline V CDR1 and CDR2: SGHNT, YYREEE (reference sequence). This CDR3 has 13 amino acids. V lost 6 bases to trimming and J lost 1 base, with 7 bases between them. The CDR3 loop is CASIGGNTGELFF. The CDR3 DNA reads TGTGCCAGCATAGGGGGGAACACCGGGGAGCTGTTTTTT. Supplemented by reference TRBV5-4 and TRBJ2-2, the full variable domain reads ETGVTQSPTHLIKTRGQQVTLRCSSQSGHNTVSWYQQALGQGPQFIFQYYREEENGRGNFPPRFSGLQFPNYSSELNVNALELDDSALYLCASIGGNTGELFFGEGSRLTVL.

This clone is a singleton in its sample. The J gene is TRBJ1-6, the V gene TRBV5-6; D unclear. Germline values: CDR1 SGHDT, CDR2 YYEEEE. This CDR3 comprises 13 residues. Trimming stripped 3 bases from V and 7 bases from J, with 8 bases between. Here the CDR3 reads CASSWERNSPLHF. CDR3 in DNA: TGTGCCAGCAGCTGGGAGAGGAATTCACCCCTCCACTTT.